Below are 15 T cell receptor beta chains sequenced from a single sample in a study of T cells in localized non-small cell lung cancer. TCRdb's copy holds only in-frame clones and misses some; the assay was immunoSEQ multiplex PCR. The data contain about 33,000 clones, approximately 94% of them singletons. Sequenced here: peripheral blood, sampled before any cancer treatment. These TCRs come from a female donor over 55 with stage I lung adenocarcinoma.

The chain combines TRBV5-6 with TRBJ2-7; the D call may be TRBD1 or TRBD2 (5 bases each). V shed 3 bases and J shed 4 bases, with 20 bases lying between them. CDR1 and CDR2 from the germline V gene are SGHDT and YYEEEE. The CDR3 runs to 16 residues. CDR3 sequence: CASSSRGRSHPYEQYV. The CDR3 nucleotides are TGTGCCAGCAGCTCTCGGGGACGTTCCCATCCTTACGAGCAGTACGTC.

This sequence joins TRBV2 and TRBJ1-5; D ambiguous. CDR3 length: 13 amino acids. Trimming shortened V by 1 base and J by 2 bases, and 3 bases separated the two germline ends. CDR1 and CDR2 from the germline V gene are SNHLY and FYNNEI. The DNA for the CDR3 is TGTGCCAGCAGTGAAGGGGGCAATCAGCCCCAGCATTTT. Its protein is CASSEGGNQPQHF.

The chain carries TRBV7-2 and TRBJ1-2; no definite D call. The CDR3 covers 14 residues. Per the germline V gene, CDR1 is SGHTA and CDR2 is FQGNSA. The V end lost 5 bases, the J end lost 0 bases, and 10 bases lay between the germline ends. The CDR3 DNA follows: TGTGCCAGCAGCCCCGGTGGGGCTAACTATGGCTACACCTTC. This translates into CASSPGGANYGYTF.

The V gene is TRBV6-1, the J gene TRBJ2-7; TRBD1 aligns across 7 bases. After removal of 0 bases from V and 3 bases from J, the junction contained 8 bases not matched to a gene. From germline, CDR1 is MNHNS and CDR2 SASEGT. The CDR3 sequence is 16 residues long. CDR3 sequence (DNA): TGTGCCAGCAGTGAAGCTTATACAGGGGCCAGCTACGAGCAGTACTTC. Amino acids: CASSEAYTGASYEQYF.

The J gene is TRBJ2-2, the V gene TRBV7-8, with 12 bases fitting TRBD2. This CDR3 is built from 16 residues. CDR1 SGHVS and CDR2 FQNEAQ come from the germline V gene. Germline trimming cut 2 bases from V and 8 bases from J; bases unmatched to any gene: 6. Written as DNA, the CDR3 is TGTGCCAGCAGCTTAAGATGGACTAGCGGGGTTGGGGAGCTGTTTTTT. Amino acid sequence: CASSLRWTSGVGELFF.

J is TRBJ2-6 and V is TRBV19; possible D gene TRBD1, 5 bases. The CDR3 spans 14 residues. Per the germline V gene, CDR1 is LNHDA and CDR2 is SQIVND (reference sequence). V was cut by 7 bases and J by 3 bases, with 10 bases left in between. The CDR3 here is CASNTGNGANVLTF. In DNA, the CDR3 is TGTGCCAGTAACACAGGTAATGGGGCCAACGTCCTGACTTTC.

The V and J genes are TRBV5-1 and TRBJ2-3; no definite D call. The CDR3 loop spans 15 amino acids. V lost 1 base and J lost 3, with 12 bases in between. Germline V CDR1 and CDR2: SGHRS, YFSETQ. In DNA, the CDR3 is TGCGCCAGCAGCTTGTACCCGGCGGAAACAGATACGCAGTATTTT. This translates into CASSLYPAETDTQYF.

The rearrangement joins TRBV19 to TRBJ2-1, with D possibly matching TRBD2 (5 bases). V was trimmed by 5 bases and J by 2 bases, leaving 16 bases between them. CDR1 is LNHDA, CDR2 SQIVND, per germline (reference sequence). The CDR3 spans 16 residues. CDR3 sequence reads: CASSPPGRATYNEQFF. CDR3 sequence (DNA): TGTGCCAGTAGTCCCCCGGGAAGGGCTACCTACAATGAGCAGTTCTTC.

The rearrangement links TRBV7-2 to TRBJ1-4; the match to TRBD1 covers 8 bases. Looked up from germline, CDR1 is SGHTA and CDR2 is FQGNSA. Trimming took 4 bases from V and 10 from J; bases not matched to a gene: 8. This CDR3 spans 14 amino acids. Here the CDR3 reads CASSSRTGSAKLFF. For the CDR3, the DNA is TGTGCCAGCAGCTCCCGGACAGGGTCGGCAAAACTGTTTTTT.

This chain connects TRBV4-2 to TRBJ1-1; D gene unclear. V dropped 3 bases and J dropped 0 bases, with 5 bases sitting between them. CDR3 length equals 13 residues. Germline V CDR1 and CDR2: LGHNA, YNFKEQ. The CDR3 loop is CASSHDVNTEAFF. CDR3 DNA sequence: TGTGCCAGCAGCCATGATGTGAACACTGAAGCTTTCTTT.

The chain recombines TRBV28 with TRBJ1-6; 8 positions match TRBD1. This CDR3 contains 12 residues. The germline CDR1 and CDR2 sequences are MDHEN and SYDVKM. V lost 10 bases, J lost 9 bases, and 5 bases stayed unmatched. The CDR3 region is CATTGAPSPLHF. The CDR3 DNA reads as TGTGCCACGACAGGGGCCCCTTCACCCCTCCACTTT.

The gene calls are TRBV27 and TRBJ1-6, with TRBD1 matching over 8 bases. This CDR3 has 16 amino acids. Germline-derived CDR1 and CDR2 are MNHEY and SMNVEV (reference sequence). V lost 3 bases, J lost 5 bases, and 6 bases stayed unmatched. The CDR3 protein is CASSFYRGYDNSPLHF. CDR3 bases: TGTGCCAGCAGTTTTTACAGGGGGTATGATAATTCACCCCTCCACTTT.

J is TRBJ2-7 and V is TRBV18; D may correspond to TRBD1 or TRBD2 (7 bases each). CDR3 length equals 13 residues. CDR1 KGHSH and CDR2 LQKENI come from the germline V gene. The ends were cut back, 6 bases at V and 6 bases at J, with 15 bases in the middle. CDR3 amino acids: CASSHGGTAEQYV. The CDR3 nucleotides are TGTGCCAGCTCCCACGGGGGGACAGCCGAGCAGTACGTC.

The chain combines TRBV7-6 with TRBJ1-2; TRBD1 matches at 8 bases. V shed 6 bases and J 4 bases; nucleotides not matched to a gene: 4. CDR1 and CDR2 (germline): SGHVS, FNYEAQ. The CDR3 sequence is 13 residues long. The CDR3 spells CASRPGQVYGYTF. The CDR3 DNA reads TGTGCCAGCAGACCGGGACAGGTCTATGGCTACACCTTC.

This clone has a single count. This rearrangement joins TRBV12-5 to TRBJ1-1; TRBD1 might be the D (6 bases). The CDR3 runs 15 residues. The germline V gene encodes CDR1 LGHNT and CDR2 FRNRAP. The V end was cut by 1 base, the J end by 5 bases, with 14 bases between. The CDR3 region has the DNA TGTGCTAGTGGTTTGGGAGCCGGGGGCGGAACTGAAGCTTTCTTT. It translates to CASGLGAGGGTEAFF.